This is a list of T cell receptor beta chains from one sample in a study of T cells in Graves' hyperthyroidism and ophthalmopathy. MiXCR was run by TCRdb on the multiplex PCR reads, yielding one entry per CDR3 protein. The data show 250,000 or so distinct CDR3 sequences, around 15% seen once. The material sequenced was blood. Source of these receptors: a woman aged 45-65 years with Graves' hyperthyroidism that later progressed to Graves' ophthalmopathy. Both conserved end residues are part of each CDR3. The order of the fields is V gene, J gene, clone size, D gene, CDR3 DNA, CDR3 protein. A D gene is named only where the DNA matches it firmly. Not every row has a clone size; where given, it reads once, few, many or a size class.

v_gene: TRBV11-2; j_gene: TRBJ1-2; abundance: many; d_gene: NA; CDR3nt: TGTGCCAGCAGTAAGACGTCAGAGGGCTATGGCTACACCTTC; CDR3aa: CASSKTSEGYGYTF
v_gene: TRBV20-1; j_gene: TRBJ2-5; abundance: many; d_gene: NA; CDR3nt: TGCAGTGCCCCTACCGACTTACGGGGAGAGACCCAGTACTTC; CDR3aa: CSAPTDLRGETQYF
v_gene: TRBV29-1; j_gene: TRBJ2-1; abundance: many; d_gene: NA; CDR3nt: TGCAGCCTTATAATCCTTAACGGTGGTGATGAGCAGTTCTTC; CDR3aa: CSLIILNGGDEQFF
v_gene: TRBV2; j_gene: TRBJ2-3; abundance: many; d_gene: NA; CDR3nt: TGTGCCAGCACTAGATTAACCCTCGCGCAGTATTTT; CDR3aa: CASTRLTLAQYF
v_gene: TRBV30; j_gene: TRBJ2-7; abundance: many; d_gene: NA; CDR3nt: TGTGCCTGGAGAGACCGGGGCAGCTACGAGCAGTACTTC; CDR3aa: CAWRDRGSYEQYF
v_gene: TRBV7-8; j_gene: TRBJ2-1; abundance: many; d_gene: TRBD2; CDR3nt: TGTGCCAGCAGCCCTGTACTAGCGCCTGAGCAGTTCTTC; CDR3aa: CASSPVLAPEQFF
v_gene: TRBV27; j_gene: TRBJ2-5; abundance: many; d_gene: NA; CDR3nt: TGTGCCTGCGCGACAGGGACTCAAGAGACCCAGTACTTC; CDR3aa: CACATGTQETQYF
v_gene: TRBV12-3/TRBV12-4; j_gene: TRBJ2-1; abundance: many; d_gene: TRBD2; CDR3nt: TGTGCCAGCAGTGGGATAGCGGGAGTTATAAATGAGCAGTTCTTC; CDR3aa: CASSGIAGVINEQFF
v_gene: TRBV6-1; j_gene: TRBJ1-5; abundance: NA; d_gene: NA; CDR3nt: TGTGCCAGCGGGAGATTCGGACAAAATGGGAGCAATCAGCCCCAGCATTTT; CDR3aa: CASGRFGQNGSNQPQHF
v_gene: TRBV19; j_gene: TRBJ2-3; abundance: few; d_gene: TRBD1; CDR3nt: TGTGCCAGTACCCGGGACAGGGACTATGATACGCAGTATTTT; CDR3aa: CASTRDRDYDTQYF
v_gene: TRBV5-1; j_gene: TRBJ2-5; abundance: many; d_gene: NA; CDR3nt: TGCGCCAGCAGCGCTGGACAGCCACAAGAGACCCAGTACTTC; CDR3aa: CASSAGQPQETQYF
v_gene: TRBV29-1; j_gene: TRBJ2-3; abundance: many; d_gene: NA; CDR3nt: TGCAGCGTTGTAAGAGGGAATACGCAGTATTTT; CDR3aa: CSVVRGNTQYF
v_gene: TRBV20-1; j_gene: TRBJ2-5; abundance: NA; d_gene: TRBD2; CDR3nt: TGCAGTGCTAGGGCTAGCGGGGGTGTAGTGGAGACCCAGTACTTC; CDR3aa: CSARASGGVVETQYF
v_gene: TRBV20-1; j_gene: TRBJ1-1; abundance: NA; d_gene: NA; CDR3nt: TGCAGTGCTTCTTTGGACCTCAACACTGAAGCTTTCTTT; CDR3aa: CSASLDLNTEAFF
v_gene: TRBV2; j_gene: TRBJ2-5; abundance: many; d_gene: NA; CDR3nt: TGTGCCAGCAGTCAACAGGCCGGGAGCCAAGAGACCCAGTACTTC; CDR3aa: CASSQQAGSQETQYF
v_gene: TRBV2; j_gene: TRBJ2-3; abundance: once; d_gene: NA; CDR3nt: TGTGCCAGCAGTAGGGACTTACGCACAGATACGCAGTATTTT; CDR3aa: CASSRDLRTDTQYF
v_gene: TRBV18; j_gene: TRBJ2-1; abundance: many; d_gene: TRBD2; CDR3nt: TGTGCCAGCTCACCAACTAGCGGGATCTACAATGAGCAGTTCTTC; CDR3aa: CASSPTSGIYNEQFF
v_gene: TRBV6-1; j_gene: TRBJ1-1; abundance: many; d_gene: NA; CDR3nt: TGTGCCAGCCTAAGGGGCAGCACTGAAGCTTTCTTT; CDR3aa: CASLRGSTEAFF
v_gene: TRBV30; j_gene: TRBJ2-1; abundance: many; d_gene: NA; CDR3nt: TGTGCCTGGACTAATCGGGTGAATGAGCAGTTCTTC; CDR3aa: CAWTNRVNEQFF
v_gene: TRBV10-3; j_gene: TRBJ1-1; abundance: many; d_gene: NA; CDR3nt: TGTGCCATCAGTGAGTCCGGGGCCCCGGACACTGAAGCTTTCTTT; CDR3aa: CAISESGAPDTEAFF
v_gene: TRBV20-1; j_gene: TRBJ1-5; abundance: few; d_gene: NA; CDR3nt: TGCAGTGCAGGGTTGCATAGCAATCAGCCCCAGCATTTT; CDR3aa: CSAGLHSNQPQHF
v_gene: TRBV6-1; j_gene: TRBJ1-2; abundance: few; d_gene: TRBD1; CDR3nt: TGTGCCAGCAGCTGGAGAACAGGGGGCGGATATGGCTACACCTTC; CDR3aa: CASSWRTGGGYGYTF
v_gene: TRBV4-1; j_gene: TRBJ2-3; abundance: NA; d_gene: NA; CDR3nt: TGCGCCAGCAGCCGACGACAGGAAAAAGATACGCAGTATTTT; CDR3aa: CASSRRQEKDTQYF
v_gene: TRBV20-1; j_gene: TRBJ2-5; abundance: many; d_gene: TRBD1; CDR3nt: TGCAGTGCCCAGGGTTGGGACAGGGGGCAAGAGACCCAGTACTTC; CDR3aa: CSAQGWDRGQETQYF
v_gene: TRBV4-2; j_gene: TRBJ2-7; abundance: few; d_gene: NA; CDR3nt: TGTGCCAGCAGCCAAGATAATAGCGGATATGTCTACGAGCAGTACTTC; CDR3aa: CASSQDNSGYVYEQYF
v_gene: TRBV11-2; j_gene: TRBJ2-5; abundance: NA; d_gene: NA; CDR3nt: TGTGCCAGCAGCTTAGCAGGGGACCCGACCGAGACCCAGTACTTC; CDR3aa: CASSLAGDPTETQYF
v_gene: TRBV15; j_gene: TRBJ2-3; abundance: NA; d_gene: NA; CDR3nt: TGTGCCACCAGCAGAGTCCGCGAAGCCAGTGATACGCAGTATTTT; CDR3aa: CATSRVREASDTQYF
v_gene: TRBV30; j_gene: TRBJ2-1; abundance: many; d_gene: NA; CDR3nt: TGTGCCTGGAGCCCCTGGCAGCTCGCCTACAATGAGCAGTTCTTC; CDR3aa: CAWSPWQLAYNEQFF
v_gene: TRBV12-3/TRBV12-4; j_gene: TRBJ2-4; abundance: many; d_gene: TRBD2; CDR3nt: TGTGCCAGCGGACTAGGGAACATTCAGTACTTC; CDR3aa: CASGLGNIQYF
v_gene: TRBV28; j_gene: TRBJ2-7; abundance: once; d_gene: NA; CDR3nt: TGTGCCAGCAGTTTAGCGGCCGGGGGCGAGCAGTACTTC; CDR3aa: CASSLAAGGEQYF
v_gene: TRBV7-8; j_gene: TRBJ1-2; abundance: NA; d_gene: NA; CDR3nt: TGTGCCAGCACCGAACTCAGATCAGATGGCTACACCTTC; CDR3aa: CASTELRSDGYTF
v_gene: TRBV15; j_gene: TRBJ2-1; abundance: few; d_gene: NA; CDR3nt: TGTGCCACCAGCAGAGAGGAACGGGACAATGAGCAGTTCTTC; CDR3aa: CATSREERDNEQFF